This TCR beta chain was identified in a study of blood T cell repertoires in COVID-19. Across the whole study: Material from acute and convalescent COVID-19 was sourced from the United States, Italy and Spain.

This CDR3 is built from 18 residues. Germline-derived CDR1 and CDR2 are LNHDA and SQIVND (reference sequence). The junction had 11 bases not matched to a gene; V was cut back by 6 bases and J by 0 bases. Original processing methods: It was from reference gene primer amplification that nucleated cell counts were estimated. Produced via immunoSEQ multiplex PCR; TCRdb's table is partial and in-frame only. V and J calls and clone size follow that table, whereas D and trimming were derived from the DNA. This sample carries around 79,000 clones, around 89% of them seen once, and the ten largest clones take 9.1%.

The sequence was obtained from a human donor in a cohort sampled during active COVID-19. The sample taken for sequencing was peripheral blood. The V and J genes are TRBV19 and TRBJ1-6; 7 nucleotides line up with TRBD1. CDR3 nucleotides: TGTGCCAGTAGGCCGCCGGGACAGTCGTTCTCCTATAATTCACCCCTCCACTTT. Translating it yields CASRPPGQSFSYNSPLHF.